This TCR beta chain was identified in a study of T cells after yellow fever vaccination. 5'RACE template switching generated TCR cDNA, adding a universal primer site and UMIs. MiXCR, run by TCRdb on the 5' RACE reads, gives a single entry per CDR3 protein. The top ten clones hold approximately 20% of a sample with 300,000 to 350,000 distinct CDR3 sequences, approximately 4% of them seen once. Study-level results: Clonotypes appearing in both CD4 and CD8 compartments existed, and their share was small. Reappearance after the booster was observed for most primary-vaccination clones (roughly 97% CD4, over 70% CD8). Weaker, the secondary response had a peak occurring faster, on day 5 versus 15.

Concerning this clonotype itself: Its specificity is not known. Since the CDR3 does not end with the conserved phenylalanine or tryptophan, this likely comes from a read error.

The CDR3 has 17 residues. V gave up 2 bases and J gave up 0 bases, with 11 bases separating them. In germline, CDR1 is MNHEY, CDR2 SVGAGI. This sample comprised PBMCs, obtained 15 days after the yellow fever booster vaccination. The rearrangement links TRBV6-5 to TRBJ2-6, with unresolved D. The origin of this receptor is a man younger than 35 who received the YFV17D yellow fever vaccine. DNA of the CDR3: TGTGCCAGCAGTTACGATAGACCAAGCTCTGGGGCCAACGTCCTGACTGTC. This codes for CASSYDRPSSGANVLTV.